These 12 T cell receptor beta chains were all obtained from the same sample, sequenced in a study of blood T cells in healthy people across ages. PCR was performed a second time for roughly 7 to 12 cycles using a sample-barcoded 5' primer and a J-beta primer mix. From the 5' RACE reads, TCRdb called clonotypes with MiXCR, one entry per CDR3 protein. This sample has more than 1 million distinct CDR3 sequences; roughly 45% occur once, and the top ten carry around 18%. Source material: blood. These receptors were taken from an older woman in good health.

The gene calls are TRBV20-1 and TRBJ1-5; D is perhaps TRBD1 (5 bases). CDR3 length: 15 residues. Trimming removed 2 bases from V and 3 bases from J, with 14 bases in between. The germline CDR1 and CDR2 sequences are DFQATT and SNEGSKA (reference sequence). CDR3 protein: CSARSRAGNNQPQHF. In DNA form, the CDR3 reads TGCAGTGCTAGATCCAGGGCGGGTAACAATCAGCCCCAGCATTTT.

This clonotype was observed at least ten times. Compared with germline, one end of the junction differs, possibly owing to a read error. The chain is built from TRBV7-9 and TRBJ2-7; possibly TRBD1 or TRBD2 for D (5 bases each). CDR3 size: 14 residues. CDR1 and CDR2 (germline): SEHNR, FQNEAQ (reference sequence). The CDR3 protein is CASSGTGLSYEQYF. CDR3 sequence (DNA): TGCGCCAGCAGTGGGACGGGCTTATCCTACGAGCAGTACTTC.

The chain is built from TRBV7-6 and TRBJ2-5; 8 positions agree with TRBD1. The V and J ends lost 2 bases and 4 bases, in that order; junction bases with no gene match: 15. Germline values: CDR1 SGHVS, CDR2 FNYEAQ. There are 18 residues in the CDR3. The CDR3 here is CASSLRGAGGLKGETQYF. CDR3 sequence (DNA): TGTGCCAGCAGCTTAAGGGGGGCAGGGGGCCTCAAAGGAGAGACCCAGTACTTC.

There are a few counts of this clonotype. The V gene is TRBV7-2, the J gene TRBJ1-2, with D perhaps TRBD1 (5 bases). Germline V gene lookup returns CDR1 SGHTA and CDR2 FQGNSA. CDR3 length: 14 residues. The V end was cut by 1 base, the J end by 8 bases, with 14 bases between. This chain's CDR3 is CASSLGGAFGGYTF. The CDR3 bases are TGTGCCAGCAGCTTAGGAGGGGCTTTTGGGGGCTACACCTTC.

This chain links TRBV4-1 with TRBJ2-1; D is perhaps TRBD1 or TRBD2 (5 bases each). The CDR3 sequence is 15 residues long. CDR1 is MGHRA, CDR2 YSYEKL, per germline. Trimming shortened V by 4 bases and J by 7 bases, and 17 bases separated the two germline ends. Here the CDR3 reads CASSRRERYWNEQFF. The CDR3 DNA is TGCGCCAGCAGCCGCAGGGAGCGGTATTGGAATGAGCAGTTCTTC.

The chain recombines TRBV7-9 with TRBJ2-7; 8 bases agree with TRBD2. This CDR3 region has 16 residues. V was pared by 4 bases and J by 3 bases, with 11 bases of the junction left unmatched. Germline CDR1 is SEHNR and CDR2 is FQNEAQ (reference sequence). The CDR3 sequence is CASSSSGGLNGYEQYF. The CDR3 DNA is TGTGCCAGCAGCTCGAGCGGGGGACTGAATGGCTACGAGCAGTACTTC.

The rearrangement joins TRBV20-1 to TRBJ2-7; D is unclear. Germline-derived CDR1 and CDR2 are DFQATT and SNEGSKA (reference sequence). The CDR3 is 13 residues long. V lost 5 bases and J lost 0, with 11 bases in between. CDR3 nucleotides: TGCAGTGCTCAACCGGACCGCTCCTACGAGCAGTACTTC. Its protein is CSAQPDRSYEQYF.

A few counts support this clonotype. The chain recombines TRBV7-9 with TRBJ2-5; either TRBD1 or TRBD2 may supply D (5 bases each). V shed 2 bases and J shed 5 bases, with 12 bases lying between them. In germline, CDR1 is SEHNR, CDR2 FQNEAQ (reference sequence). CDR3 size: 14 residues. CDR3 protein: CASSLPGPGETQYF. In DNA form, the CDR3 reads TGTGCCAGCAGCTTACCGGGGCCCGGGGAGACCCAGTACTTC.

V usage is TRBV7-9 and J usage is TRBJ1-3, with unresolved D. Trimming removed 5 bases from V and 3 bases from J, with 8 bases in between. The CDR3 contains 13 residues. Germline values: CDR1 SEHNR, CDR2 FQNEAQ (reference sequence). The CDR3 region is CASSRTDGNTIYF. The DNA for the CDR3 is TGTGCCAGCAGCCGGACCGATGGAAACACCATATATTTT.

The J gene is TRBJ2-1, the V gene TRBV20-1; possible D gene TRBD2, 5 bases. In germline, CDR1 is DFQATT, CDR2 SNEGSKA (reference sequence). The ends were cut back, 1 base at V and 0 bases at J, with 10 bases in the middle. This CDR3 spans 15 amino acids. CDR3 in amino acids: CSARGLEDSYNEQFF. Here the CDR3 DNA reads TGCAGTGCTAGAGGGCTGGAGGACTCCTACAATGAGCAGTTCTTC.

The chain links TRBV6-5 to TRBJ2-6; D might be TRBD1 (5 bases). CDR1 and CDR2 (germline): MNHEY, SVGAGI. Trimming shortened V by 2 bases and J by 4 bases, and 18 bases separated the two germline ends. The CDR3 is 18 amino acids. The CDR3 loop is CASSYQDRQGAGANVLTF. In DNA, the CDR3 is TGTGCCAGCAGTTACCAAGACCGGCAGGGCGCAGGGGCCAACGTCCTGACTTTC.

V and J are TRBV27 and TRBJ2-7, with 8 nucleotides matching TRBD2. V was pared by 3 bases and J by 7 bases, with 11 bases of the junction left unmatched. The CDR3 totals 15 residues. CDR1 is MNHEY and CDR2 is SMNVEV in the germline V gene (reference sequence). CDR3 nucleotide sequence: TGTGCCAGCAGTTTGCCCGGGACTAGTAGGTATGAGCAGTACTTC. Translating gives CASSLPGTSRYEQYF.